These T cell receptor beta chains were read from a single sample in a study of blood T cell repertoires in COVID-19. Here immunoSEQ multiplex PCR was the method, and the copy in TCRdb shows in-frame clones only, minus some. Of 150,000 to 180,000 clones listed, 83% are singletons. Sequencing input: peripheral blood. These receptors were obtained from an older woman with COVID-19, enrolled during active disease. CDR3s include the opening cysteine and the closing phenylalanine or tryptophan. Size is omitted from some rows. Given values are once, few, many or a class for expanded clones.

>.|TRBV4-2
CASSQDLGGLGPGANVLTF
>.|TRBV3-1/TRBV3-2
CASSQDLGLAGLYVLFF
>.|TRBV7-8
CASRQRDRSYYEQYF
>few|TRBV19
CASSIGNQPQHF
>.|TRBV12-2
CASRLGQTGFLFRGYTF
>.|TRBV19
CASSRRAGGANVLTF
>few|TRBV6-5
CASSIRGLSGNTIYF
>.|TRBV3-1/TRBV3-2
CASSLPGGGYTF
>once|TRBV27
CASSFRDRVSYNSPLHF
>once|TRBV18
CASSQQGGADTQYF
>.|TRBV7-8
CASSSRPGQRTTNEKLFF
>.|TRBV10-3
CAIRSTGDSYEQYF
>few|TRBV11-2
CASSPRGGQGTYNEQFF
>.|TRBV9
CASSVDGKGVYNEQFF
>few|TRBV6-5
CASQGRWDSEQFF
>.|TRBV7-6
CASSLGRLASGGELFF
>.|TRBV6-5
CASTERRMTTEAFF
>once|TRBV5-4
CASSSDRGNTGELFF
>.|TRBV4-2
CASSQRMNTEAFF
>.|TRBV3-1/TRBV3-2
CASSQRGGPQETQYF
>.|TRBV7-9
CASREDSNEQFF
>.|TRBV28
CASSLLTGGGNSPLHF
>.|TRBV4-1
CASSQDRGYEQYF
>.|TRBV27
CASSPPGGNQPQHF
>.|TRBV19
CASSIQGRQPQHF
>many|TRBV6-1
CASSARTRGFSGANVLTF
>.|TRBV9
CASSVGAGEKTQYF
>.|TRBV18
CASSPKGSLYNSPLHF
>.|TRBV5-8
CASSFRQLGSNQPQHF
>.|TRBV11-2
CASSLGRGGYEQYF
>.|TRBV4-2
CASSQEGTGGYTEAFF
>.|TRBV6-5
CASSYDGQGASPLHF
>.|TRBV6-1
CASSEASGQGHYGYTF
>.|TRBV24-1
CATSGGTGRSNEQFF
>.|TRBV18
CASSPEGAGRNGYTF
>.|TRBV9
CASSVSAGGSPYNEQFF
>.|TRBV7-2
CASSFESLRHHYGYTF
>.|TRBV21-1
CASSKETTGIFRGETQYF